These 18 T cell receptor beta chains originate from one sample sequenced in a study of early T cells in non-severe SARS-CoV-2 infection. One entry per CDR3 protein, called by TCRdb with MiXCR from the 5' RACE reads. Of about 56,000 distinct CDR3 sequences listed, around 16% are singletons. Material: whole blood, obtained at baseline. All receptors derive from an adult who was a healthcare worker with PCR-confirmed SARS-CoV-2 infection or an uninfected control (not recorded which).

J is TRBJ1-4 and V is TRBV6-6, with 12 nucleotides matching TRBD1. CDR1 and CDR2 from the germline V gene are MNHNY and SVGAGI (reference sequence). This CDR3 contains 16 residues. V trimming: 3 bases; J trimming: 9 bases; junction bases outside the gene matches: 8. The CDR3: CASSYGTGGDWKKLFF. For the CDR3, the DNA is TGTGCCAGCAGTTATGGGACAGGGGGCGATTGGAAAAAACTGTTTTTT.

The CDR3, as DNA: TGTGCCACCAGTAGCAGCGGGGGGAACAATGAGCAGTTCTTC. Protein sequence: CATSSSGGNNEQFF. This chain connects TRBV24-1 to TRBJ2-1; TRBD2 agrees at 9 bases. CDR1 KGHDR and CDR2 SFDVKD come from the germline V gene. The CDR3 length is 14 residues. J gave up 5 bases and V 6 bases, and 4 bases lay outside the gene matches.

This clonotype was seen at least ten times. Written as DNA, the CDR3 is TGTGCCAGCAGCTTAGGTGGGCTCTACAATGAGCAGTTCTTC. Its translation: CASSLGGLYNEQFF. This chain uses TRBV7-9 with TRBJ2-1; no reliable D call. Germline assignment: CDR1 SEHNR and CDR2 FQNEAQ (reference sequence). V was pared by 1 base and J by 3 bases, with 7 bases between. The CDR3 runs to 14 residues.

In its sample, this clonotype was seen many times. The chain is built from TRBV20-1 and TRBJ2-3; D possibly corresponds to TRBD2 (5 bases). Germline assignment: CDR1 DFQATT and CDR2 SNEGSKA (reference sequence). CDR3 length: 17 amino acids. Trimming pared 0 bases from V and 4 bases from J, leaving 20 bases between. CDR3 DNA sequence: TGCAGTGCTAGAGATCGCCCGGCTAGCATGTCCTCAGATACGCAGTATTTT. It yields the protein CSARDRPASMSSDTQYF.

This clonotype was counted ten times or more. This chain joins TRBV6-6 and TRBJ2-7, with D perhaps TRBD2 (5 bases). The V and J ends lost 5 bases and 3 bases respectively, with 17 bases between them. Germline lookup yields CDR1 MNHNY and CDR2 SVGAGI (reference sequence). This CDR3 is 15 amino acids long. Written as DNA, the CDR3 is TGTGCCAGCAGTAACGGACTGGAAACGATCTACGAGCAGTACTTC. The encoded protein is CASSNGLETIYEQYF.

This clonotype was found a few times. V gene TRBV4-1 combines with J gene TRBJ2-3; 10 bases match TRBD2. CDR1 is MGHRA, CDR2 YSYEKL, per germline. V lost 4 bases and J lost 2; bases outside the gene matches: 6. CDR3 length: 16 residues. The CDR3 nucleotides read TGCGCCAGCAGCCGATTAGGACTAGCGGTCACAGATACGCAGTATTTT. It yields the protein CASSRLGLAVTDTQYF.

A remark on this clonotype: One junction end disagrees with the germline gene, perhaps due to a read error. CDR3 nucleotide sequence: TGTGCCAGCAGTTGGGGACCTCCCAACACCGGGGAGCCGTTTTTT. It translates to CASSWGPPNTGEPFF. The gene calls are TRBV11-3 and TRBJ2-2, with D perhaps being TRBD1 or TRBD2 (5 bases each). Germline-derived CDR1 and CDR2 are SGHNT and YENEEA. The length of the CDR3 is 15 residues.

The chain uses TRBV7-6 and TRBJ2-3; D gene uncertain. Germline V gene data show CDR1 as SGHVS and CDR2 as FNYEAQ. Deletions cut 7 bases from V and 5 bases from J, with 10 bases between. The CDR3 consists of 12 residues. The CDR3 sequence is CASTLHLDTQYF. The CDR3 nucleotides are TGTGCCAGCACCCTCCATTTAGATACGCAGTATTTT. Together with reference TRBV7-6 and TRBJ2-3, the CDR3 gives the full variable domain: GAGVSQSPRYKVTKRGQDVALRCDPISGHVSLYWYRQALGQGPEFLTYFNYEAQQDKSGLPNDRFSAERPEGSISTLTIQRTEQRDSAMYRCASTLHLDTQYFGPGTRLTVL.

The chain links TRBV9 to TRBJ2-1; TRBD2 matches at 7 bases. J gave up 0 bases and V 2 bases, and 11 bases lay outside the gene matches. The CDR3 runs 18 residues. Germline assignment: CDR1 SGDLS and CDR2 YYNGEE. The CDR3 DNA reads TGTGCCAGCAGCGTCCGTGGGGGACTACCAACCTCCTACAATGAGCAGTTCTTC. Translated: CASSVRGGLPTSYNEQFF.

This clonotype has ten or more counts. The V and J genes are TRBV28 and TRBJ2-3, with TRBD2 identical over 7 bases. Germline values: CDR1 MDHEN, CDR2 SYDVKM. This CDR3 is built from 15 residues. The J segment lost 0 bases and the V segment lost 2 bases, leaving 2 bases of the junction unmatched. The CDR3 nucleotides are TGTGCCAGCAGTTTAGCTAGCGGTAGCACAGATACGCAGTATTTT. It codes for CASSLASGSTDTQYF.

This clonotype was counted many times. CDR3 DNA sequence: TGTGCCAGCAGTTACGTAGTACAGCCTGGGGCCAACGTCCTGACTTTC. It encodes CASSYVVQPGANVLTF. The chain joins TRBV6-5 to TRBJ2-6; D is unclear. CDR3 length: 16 residues. V lost 2 bases and J lost 2, with 10 bases in between. Per the germline V gene, CDR1 is MNHEY and CDR2 is SVGAGI.

This clonotype was seen only a few times. The V call is TRBV27, the J call TRBJ2-2; D is possibly TRBD1 (6 bases). The CDR3 consists of 14 residues. V gave up 1 base and J gave up 8 bases, with 11 bases separating them. The germline V gene encodes CDR1 MNHEY and CDR2 SMNVEV (reference sequence). Written as DNA, the CDR3 is TGTGCCAGCAGTTTATTACAGGGAGCTGGGGAGCTGTTTTTT. Its translation: CASSLLQGAGELFF.

This clonotype has a count of ten or more. The chain carries TRBV4-1 and TRBJ2-5, with a weak D call TRBD1 (5 bases). Deletions cut 5 bases from V and 2 bases from J, with 9 bases between. In germline, CDR1 is MGHRA, CDR2 YSYEKL. This CDR3 comprises 13 residues. For the CDR3, the DNA is TGCGCCAGCAGCAGGACATGGCAAGAGACCCAGTACTTC. The encoded protein is CASSRTWQETQYF.

This clonotype was counted at least ten times. V is TRBV10-3 and J is TRBJ2-4, with D maybe TRBD1 (6 bases). CDR1 ENHRY and CDR2 SYGVKD come from the germline V gene. There are 14 residues in the CDR3. The V gene lost 4 bases and the J gene lost 3 bases, with 10 bases spanning the gap. CDR3 in amino acids: CAISAGVDKNIQYF. As DNA, the CDR3 is TGTGCCATCAGTGCAGGGGTTGACAAAAACATTCAGTACTTC.

This clonotype was seen only a few times. DNA for the CDR3: TGTGCCAGCAAATCCCTAAGCCCGGAGGGTGGCTACACCTTC. It translates to CASKSLSPEGGYTF. This sequence joins TRBV28 and TRBJ1-2; D unresolved. The germline V gene encodes CDR1 MDHEN and CDR2 SYDVKM. V was pared by 7 bases and J by 7 bases, with 19 bases between. The CDR3 spans 14 residues.

This clonotype came up a few times. The gene calls are TRBV5-4 and TRBJ2-2, with 10 bases identical to TRBD2. The CDR3 loop spans 15 amino acids. V was clipped by 2 bases and J by 3 bases; unmatched bases: 1. Germline V gene lookup returns CDR1 SGHNT and CDR2 YYREEE (reference sequence). The DNA of the CDR3 is TGTGCCAGCAGCTTAGGACTAGCGGACACCGGGGAGCTGTTTTTT. It yields the protein CASSLGLADTGELFF.

V gene TRBV5-1 combines with J gene TRBJ2-7; 7 bases agree with TRBD1. Germline lookup yields CDR1 SGHRS and CDR2 YFSETQ. Trimming cost V 4 bases and J 7 bases; bases outside gene matches: 11. The CDR3 loop spans 14 amino acids. The DNA of the CDR3 is TGCGCCAGCAGCGCCAGGGGGATCCCGTGGGAGCAGTACTTC. Protein: CASSARGIPWEQYF.

Points on this clonotype: At one end, the junction sequence differs from germline, possibly due to a read error. The chain is built from TRBV5-5 and TRBJ2-1; 8 nucleotides align to TRBD2. The CDR3 loop spans 15 amino acids. Germline loops: CDR1 SGHKS, CDR2 YYEKEE (reference sequence). CDR3 loop: CASSFLSGSYYEQFF. The CDR3 DNA follows: TGTGCCAGCAGCTTTTTAAGCGGGAGCTACTATGAGCAGTTCTTC.